The rows below give T cell receptor beta chains drawn from one sample of a study of T cells in Graves' hyperthyroidism and ophthalmopathy. One entry per CDR3 protein, called by TCRdb with MiXCR from the multiplex PCR reads. The data contain under 500,000 distinct CDR3 sequences, over 12% of them seen just once; the ten biggest clones take up 25% to 30%. Sample: blood. These receptor sequences come from a man aged 45-60 years with Graves' ophthalmopathy. The CDR3 runs from the conserved cysteine through the conserved F or W. The D gene is left open where the match is weak. A row's size may be missing; if present it is once, few, many or a size class.

D gene: .
J gene: TRBJ1-1
clone size: many
V gene: TRBV30
CDR3 protein: CAWSAGVSMNTEAFF
CDR3 DNA: TGTGCCTGGAGTGCAGGAGTAAGCATGAACACTGAAGCTTTCTTT

D gene: .
J gene: TRBJ2-2
clone size: many
V gene: TRBV5-1
CDR3 protein: CASANTGELFF
CDR3 DNA: TGCGCCAGCGCGAACACCGGGGAGCTGTTTTTT

D gene: .
J gene: TRBJ2-7
clone size: many
V gene: TRBV3-1
CDR3 protein: CASSTRTYSYEQYF
CDR3 DNA: TGTGCCAGCAGCACCCGGACGTACTCCTACGAGCAGTACTTC

D gene: TRBD1
J gene: TRBJ1-5
clone size: .
V gene: TRBV6-1
CDR3 protein: CASRQGTDYSNQPQHF
CDR3 DNA: TGTGCCAGCAGGCAAGGGACAGACTATAGCAATCAGCCCCAGCATTTT

D gene: .
J gene: TRBJ2-7
clone size: many
V gene: TRBV2
CDR3 protein: CARAGGQGIEQYF
CDR3 DNA: TGTGCCAGAGCGGGGGGACAGGGAATCGAGCAGTACTTC

D gene: .
J gene: TRBJ2-1
clone size: many
V gene: TRBV11-3
CDR3 protein: CASSRDGPSYNEQFF
CDR3 DNA: TGTGCCAGCAGTCGCGACGGACCCTCCTACAATGAGCAGTTCTTC

D gene: TRBD1
J gene: TRBJ2-7
clone size: .
V gene: TRBV5-1
CDR3 protein: CASSTTGGNYEQYF
CDR3 DNA: TGCGCCAGCAGCACGACAGGGGGTAACTACGAGCAGTACTTC

D gene: TRBD2
J gene: TRBJ2-6
clone size: .
V gene: TRBV6-2/TRBV6-3
CDR3 protein: CASSYFRILAGAGANVLTF
CDR3 DNA: TGTGCCAGCAGTTACTTTCGGATACTAGCGGGAGCTGGGGCCAACGTCCTGACCTTC

D gene: .
J gene: TRBJ2-4
clone size: few
V gene: TRBV6-1
CDR3 protein: CASRSRDQAKNIQYF
CDR3 DNA: TGTGCCAGCAGATCCCGGGATCAAGCCAAAAACATTCAGTACTTC

D gene: .
J gene: TRBJ2-7
clone size: many
V gene: TRBV11-2
CDR3 protein: CASSLDRDAPYEQYF
CDR3 DNA: TGTGCCAGCAGCTTAGATCGGGACGCTCCCTACGAGCAGTACTTC

D gene: TRBD2
J gene: TRBJ2-3
clone size: many
V gene: TRBV5-1
CDR3 protein: CASSLDGLAGESTDTQYF
CDR3 DNA: TGCGCCAGCAGCTTAGACGGACTAGCGGGAGAGTCTACAGATACGCAGTATTTT

D gene: .
J gene: TRBJ2-7
clone size: .
V gene: TRBV28
CDR3 protein: CASSLTVGLYEQYF
CDR3 DNA: TGTGCCAGCAGTTTGACGGTTGGTCTCTACGAGCAGTACTTC

D gene: TRBD1
J gene: TRBJ2-7
clone size: many
V gene: TRBV30
CDR3 protein: CAWGQDEQYF
CDR3 DNA: TGTGCCTGGGGACAGGACGAGCAGTACTTC

D gene: TRBD2
J gene: TRBJ2-2
clone size: .
V gene: TRBV30
CDR3 protein: CACARSGSEGTGELFF
CDR3 DNA: TGTGCCTGCGCGAGAAGCGGGAGCGAGGGCACCGGGGAGCTGTTTTTT

D gene: .
J gene: TRBJ2-5
clone size: many
V gene: TRBV30
CDR3 protein: CAWIFQETQYF
CDR3 DNA: TGTGCCTGGATTTTCCAAGAGACCCAGTACTTC

D gene: .
J gene: TRBJ1-4
clone size: many
V gene: TRBV4-1
CDR3 protein: CASIDVGGTNEKLFF
CDR3 DNA: TGCGCCAGCATCGATGTTGGGGGAACTAATGAAAAACTGTTTTTT

D gene: .
J gene: TRBJ1-2
clone size: .
V gene: TRBV5-1
CDR3 protein: CASSLVSDSNYGYTF
CDR3 DNA: TGCGCCAGCAGCTTGGTGTCAGACTCTAACTATGGCTACACCTTC

D gene: TRBD1
J gene: TRBJ2-2
clone size: many
V gene: TRBV2
CDR3 protein: CASRGDRVTGELFF
CDR3 DNA: TGTGCCAGCAGGGGGGACAGGGTCACCGGGGAGCTGTTTTTT

D gene: .
J gene: TRBJ2-7
clone size: .
V gene: TRBV20-1
CDR3 protein: CSARGGGRYEQYF
CDR3 DNA: TGCAGTGCTAGAGGAGGTGGGCGCTACGAGCAGTACTTC

D gene: TRBD2
J gene: TRBJ2-3
clone size: many
V gene: TRBV3-1
CDR3 protein: CASSQVGGSPEGADTQYF
CDR3 DNA: TGTGCCAGCAGCCAAGTCGGCGGGAGTCCCGAAGGGGCAGATACGCAGTATTTT

D gene: .
J gene: TRBJ2-1
clone size: .
V gene: TRBV11-2
CDR3 protein: CASSFRAGEDNEQFF
CDR3 DNA: TGTGCCAGCAGTTTTCGGGCAGGAGAGGACAATGAGCAGTTCTTC

D gene: TRBD2
J gene: TRBJ2-1
clone size: many
V gene: TRBV20-1
CDR3 protein: CSARPSSGRLDNEQFF
CDR3 DNA: TGCAGTGCTAGACCCTCGAGCGGGAGGCTTGACAATGAGCAGTTCTTC